Sequencing of this T cell receptor beta chain was carried out in a study of preoperative IRX-2 immunotherapy in early breast cancer (dated by TCRdb to the late 2010s). The meaning of the sample's treatment or condition label: preoperative locoregional IRX-2 cytokine immunotherapy. The samples were obtained from a phase Ib study that tested preoperative, locoregional IRX-2 cytokine immunotherapy meant to prime immune responses. Patients with early-stage breast cancer who were given IRX-2 before surgery served as donors. This clone was recorded only once. No antigen is known for it. No much larger clone is present one base from it, and per-base qualities are unavailable. Libraries were prepared through the immunoSEQ multiplex PCR assay. TCRdb provides this immuneACCESS table in a form limited to in-frame rearrangements. Some clones are lacking; in checked studies, under half of them reflect an unresolved V gene, and why the rest are absent is not known. The sample table holds 20,000 to 30,000 clones, of which about 68% were seen once. The ten largest clones capture 6.8% of the sample.

The sequence derives from a human donor with breast cancer. The specimen was lymph node tissue, collected after IRX-2 immunotherapy.

The nucleotide sequence is given as TGTGCCAGCAGTTCTCTCGGACAGGGGGTACTATACGAGCAGTACTTC. This encodes CASSSLGQGVLYEQYF. The chain joins TRBV28 to TRBJ2-7; TRBD1 agrees with 10 junctional bases. For CDR1 and CDR2, the germline V gene lists MDHEN and SYDVKM. V ends up 4 bases short and J 4 bases short, with an unmatched junction base count of 10. CDR3 length: 16 amino acids, cysteine to phenylalanine. Just CDR3 DNA is preserved here, 48 bases in frame from base 1.